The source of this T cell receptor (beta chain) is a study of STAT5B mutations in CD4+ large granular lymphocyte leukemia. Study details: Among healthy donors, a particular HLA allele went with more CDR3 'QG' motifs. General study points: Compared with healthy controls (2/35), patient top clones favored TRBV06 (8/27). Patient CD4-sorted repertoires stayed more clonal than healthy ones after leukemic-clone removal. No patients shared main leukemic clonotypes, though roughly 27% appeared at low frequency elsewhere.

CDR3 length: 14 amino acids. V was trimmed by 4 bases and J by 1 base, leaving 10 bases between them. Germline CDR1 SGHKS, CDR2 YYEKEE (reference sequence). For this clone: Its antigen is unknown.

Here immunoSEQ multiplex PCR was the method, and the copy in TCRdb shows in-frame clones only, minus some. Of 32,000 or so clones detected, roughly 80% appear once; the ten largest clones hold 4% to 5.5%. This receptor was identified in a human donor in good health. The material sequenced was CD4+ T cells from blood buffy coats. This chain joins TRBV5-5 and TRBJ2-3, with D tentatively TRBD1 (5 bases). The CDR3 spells CASSDGHRTDTQYF. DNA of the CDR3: TGTGCCAGCAGCGACGGACATCGCACAGATACGCAGTATTTT.